These 14 T cell receptor beta chains were sequenced from one sample in a study of early T cells in non-severe SARS-CoV-2 infection. Each CDR3 protein is one row after TCRdb ran MiXCR on the 5' RACE reads. In the table there are about 58,000 distinct CDR3 sequences, more than 7% of which are singletons. Sequencing was performed on whole blood. Receptor source: an adult who was a healthcare worker with PCR-confirmed SARS-CoV-2 infection or an uninfected control (not recorded which).

The chain couples TRBV29-1 to TRBJ1-1; D is ambiguous. Trimming left V 3 bases short and J 1 base short, with 6 bases between. The germline V gene encodes CDR1 SQVTM and CDR2 ANQGSEA. This CDR3 has 12 residues. The CDR3 DNA reads as TGCAGCGTTGATTCGTGGAACACTGAAGCTTTCTTT. It encodes CSVDSWNTEAFF.

This clonotype was detected ten times or more. This chain connects TRBV14 to TRBJ2-2; D is uncertain. The germline V and J ends were trimmed by 2 bases and 0 bases, with 10 bases remaining between them. CDR3 length: 16 amino acids. Per the germline V gene, CDR1 is SGHDN and CDR2 is FVKESK. As DNA, the CDR3 is TGTGCCAGCAGCCAACGGAAGGCAGCGAACACCGGGGAGCTGTTTTTT. Translating it yields CASSQRKAANTGELFF.

This clonotype was recorded a few times. The chain recombines TRBV14 with TRBJ2-5; the match to TRBD1 covers 7 bases. Trimming at V came to 3 bases and at J to 2 bases, leaving 12 bases not matched to a gene. CDR1 and CDR2 from the germline V gene are SGHDN and FVKESK. The CDR3 is 17 amino acids. The CDR3: CASSQSTPGQLQETQYF. The CDR3, as DNA: TGTGCCAGCAGCCAGTCCACTCCGGGACAGCTTCAAGAGACCCAGTACTTC. Using reference TRBV14 and TRBJ2-5 for the parts outside the CDR3, the full variable domain is EAGVTQFPSHSVIEKGQTVTLRCDPISGHDNLYWYRRVMGKEIKFLLHFVKESKQDESGMPNNRFLAERTGGTYSTLKVQPAELEDSGVYFCASSQSTPGQLQETQYFGPGTRLLVL.

This clonotype was seen many times. This sequence joins TRBV2 and TRBJ2-7; a weak D match, TRBD2 (6 bases). Germline loops: CDR1 SNHLY, CDR2 FYNNEI. V gave up 7 bases and J gave up 3 bases, with 25 bases separating them. The CDR3 consists of 17 residues. The chain's CDR3 is CASTPGVVQGGYYEQYF. In nucleotides, the CDR3 is TGTGCCAGCACCCCGGGGGTGGTACAAGGCGGCTACTACGAGCAGTACTTC. The full variable domain, completed using reference TRBV2 and TRBJ2-7, is EPEVTQTPSHQVTQMGQEVILRCVPISNHLYFYWYRQILGQKVEFLVSFYNNEISEKSEIFDDQFSVERPDGSNFTLKIRSTKLEDSAMYFCASTPGVVQGGYYEQYFGPGTRLTVT.

The table lists this clonotype with many counts. The genes are TRBV3-1 and TRBJ2-1; tentative D call: TRBD1 (6 bases). V was clipped by 4 bases and J by 7 bases, with 11 bases between them. CDR1 is LGHDT and CDR2 is YNNKEL in the germline V gene (reference sequence). The CDR3 is 13 residues long. The CDR3 sequence is CASSRRDNNEQFF. The CDR3 coding sequence is TGTGCCAGCAGCCGCCGGGACAATAATGAGCAGTTCTTC.

This clonotype came up many times. The chain employs TRBV18 and TRBJ1-1; maybe TRBD1 (5 bases). Germline CDR1 reads KGHSH; CDR2 reads LQKENI. This CDR3 is built from 13 residues. V gave up 4 bases and J gave up 4 bases, with 10 bases separating them. The CDR3 coding sequence is TGTGCCAGCTCACGTCACCAGGGCACTGAAGCTTTCTTT. It codes for CASSRHQGTEAFF.

This clonotype appeared many times. The rearrangement links TRBV6-2 or TRBV6-3 to TRBJ2-1, with 8 bases lining up with TRBD2. The ends lost 4 bases at V and 9 bases at J; junction bases unmatched: 5. Germline lookup yields CDR1 MNHEY and CDR2 SVGEGT. The CDR3 runs 13 residues. As DNA, the CDR3 is TGTGCCAGCAGTTCGCAGCGGGGGATTGAGCAGTTCTTC. Amino acids: CASSSQRGIEQFF.

The chain employs TRBV7-3 and TRBJ1-1; no firm D call. CDR1 is SGHTA, CDR2 FQGTGA, per germline. This CDR3 has 13 amino acids. Trimming pared 4 bases from V and 1 base from J, leaving 7 bases between. The CDR3, as DNA: TGTGCCAGCAGCTCGTACAGGAACACTGAAGCTTTCTTT. Its protein product is CASSSYRNTEAFF.

Many counts were recorded for this clonotype. The CDR3 nucleotides read TGTGCCAGCAGCTTAGACGGGGGCACTGAAGCTTTCTTT. Translated: CASSLDGGTEAFF. The V gene is TRBV7-9, the J gene TRBJ1-1, with D possibly TRBD1 on 5 matching bases. Germline V lookup: CDR1 SEHNR, CDR2 FQNEAQ (reference sequence). This CDR3 has 13 residues. V dropped 1 base and J dropped 4 bases, with 7 bases sitting between them.

The genes are TRBV7-2 and TRBJ2-3; perhaps TRBD1 as D (6 bases). Germline V CDR1 and CDR2: SGHTA, FQGNSA. This CDR3 is built from 15 residues. The V end lost 4 bases, the J end lost 4 bases, and 15 bases lay between the germline ends. The CDR3, as DNA: TGTGCCAGCAGCTCTTACTCCAGGGGAGCAGATACGCAGTATTTT. Its protein is CASSSYSRGADTQYF.

In its sample, this clonotype was seen many times. This sequence joins TRBV12-3 or TRBV12-4 and TRBJ1-1; D gene uncertain. The V end lost 5 bases, the J end lost 1 base, and 8 bases lay between the germline ends. This CDR3 is built from 13 residues. The CDR3 protein is CASSLTWNTEAFF. The DNA for the CDR3 is TGTGCCAGCAGTCTTACATGGAACACTGAAGCTTTCTTT.

The J gene is TRBJ2-6, the V gene TRBV3-1; D ambiguous. CDR1 is LGHDT and CDR2 is YNNKEL in the germline V gene (reference sequence). This CDR3 is built from 17 residues. The ends were cut back, 3 bases at V and 0 bases at J, with 12 bases in the middle. CDR3 loop: CASSQSRVGSGANVLTF. CDR3 nucleotide sequence: TGTGCCAGCAGCCAGAGCCGAGTGGGCTCTGGGGCCAACGTCCTGACTTTC.

Many counts were recorded for this clonotype. The chain joins TRBV29-1 to TRBJ1-1; D not resolved. From germline, CDR1 is SQVTM and CDR2 ANQGSEA. The V and J ends lost 7 bases and 3 bases respectively, with 9 bases between them. The CDR3 consists of 11 residues. DNA for the CDR3: TGCAGCGCCTTCGTGGACACTGAAGCTTTCTTT. It translates to CSAFVDTEAFF.

The CDR3 sequence is CASTPGEGYGYTF. As DNA, the CDR3 is TGTGCCAGCACCCCGGGCGAGGGCTATGGCTACACCTTC. V and J are TRBV6-6 and TRBJ1-2; D unresolved. V lost 7 bases and J 4 bases, leaving 13 bases between the germline ends. CDR1 is MNHNY and CDR2 is SVGAGI in the germline V gene (reference sequence). The CDR3 runs to 13 residues.